This TCR beta chain was captured in a study of STAT5B mutations in CD4+ large granular lymphocyte leukemia. Study-wide findings and caveats: No patients shared main leukemic clonotypes, though roughly 23% appeared at low frequency elsewhere.

This clone was detected once. Its specificity is unknown. The germline V gene encodes CDR1 LGHNA and CDR2 YNFKEQ. CDR3 length: 16 amino acids. The V segment lost 0 bases and the J segment 8 bases; nucleotides outside the gene matches: 4. Clones were read by immunoSEQ multiplex PCR, and TCRdb kept only the in-frame ones, dropping some. The sample holds some 34,000 clones, over 60% seen once. This chain links TRBV4-2 with TRBJ2-3; 14 bases are shared with TRBD2. The receptor was derived from a human donor in good health. The sequencing sample was made of CD4+ T cells from blood buffy coats. This CDR3 is CASSQEIGTSGGTQYF. The CDR3 bases are TGTGCCAGCAGCCAAGAAATCGGGACTAGCGGGGGTACGCAGTATTTT.